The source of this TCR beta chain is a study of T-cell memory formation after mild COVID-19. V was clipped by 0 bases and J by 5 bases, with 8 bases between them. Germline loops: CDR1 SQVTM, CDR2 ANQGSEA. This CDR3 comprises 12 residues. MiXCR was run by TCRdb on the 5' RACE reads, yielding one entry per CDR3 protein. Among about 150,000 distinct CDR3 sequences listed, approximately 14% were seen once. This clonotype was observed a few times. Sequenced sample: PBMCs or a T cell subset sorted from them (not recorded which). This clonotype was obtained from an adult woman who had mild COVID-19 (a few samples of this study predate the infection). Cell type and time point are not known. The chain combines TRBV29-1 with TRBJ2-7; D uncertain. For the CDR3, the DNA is TGCAGCGTTGAAGATCAAGGGAACGAGCAGTACTTC. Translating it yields CSVEDQGNEQYF.